This T cell receptor (beta chain) appears in the sequencing data of a study of lymphopenia after photon versus proton radiotherapy. Study-wide results and caveats: Only patients who died were analyzed for survival; proton advantage is unproven. Post-nadir diversity loss with photons came from oligoclonal expansion, particularly CD8+ Temra cells. Photon-treated patients lost naive T cells and TCR diversity; proton-treated stayed stable. A bigger post-nadir fall in TCR diversity correlated inversely with survival time in deceased patients.

Note on this clone: Its matching antigen is unknown.

TCRdb keeps only in-frame clones here, not all; method: immunoSEQ multiplex PCR. The table has 15,000 or so clones, approximately 82% seen once. CDR1 and CDR2 (germline): MNHGY, SVAAGI. The V segment lost 3 bases and the J segment 5 bases; nucleotides outside the gene matches: 5. There are 14 residues in the CDR3. This specimen consisted of peripheral blood, obtained from a patient treated with proton-based radiotherapy. The gene calls are TRBV6-9 and TRBJ1-1; 8 bases align to TRBD1. This clonotype was obtained from an older man with pancreatic cancer. The CDR3 loop is CASSYGTGSTEAFF. The DNA for the CDR3 is TGTGCCAGCAGTTACGGGACAGGCTCAACTGAAGCTTTCTTT.